This T cell receptor (beta chain) was sequenced during a study of T-cell reconstitution after alpha-beta-depleted transplantation in children. Looked up from germline, CDR1 is SGHNT and CDR2 is YENEEA. The V gene end was trimmed by 5 bases and the J gene end by 7 bases; junction bases not matched to a gene: 3. This CDR3 is 12 amino acids long. Unique molecular identifiers were built into the TCRbeta library. One entry per CDR3 protein results from TCRdb running MiXCR on the PCR reads. Seen here are under 300,000 distinct CDR3 sequences, 9.7% observed once, and the top ten hold around 5.1%. This sample comprised PBMCs from the stem cell graft donor, obtained from the stem cell graft. V is TRBV11-3 and J is TRBJ1-2; 8 bases fit TRBD1. This sequence was found in a human donor who donated a stem cell graft to a child with SCID. The CDR3 nucleotides are TGTGCCAGCAGCGCCAGGGGGCTTGGCTACACCTTC. Protein: CASSARGLGYTF.